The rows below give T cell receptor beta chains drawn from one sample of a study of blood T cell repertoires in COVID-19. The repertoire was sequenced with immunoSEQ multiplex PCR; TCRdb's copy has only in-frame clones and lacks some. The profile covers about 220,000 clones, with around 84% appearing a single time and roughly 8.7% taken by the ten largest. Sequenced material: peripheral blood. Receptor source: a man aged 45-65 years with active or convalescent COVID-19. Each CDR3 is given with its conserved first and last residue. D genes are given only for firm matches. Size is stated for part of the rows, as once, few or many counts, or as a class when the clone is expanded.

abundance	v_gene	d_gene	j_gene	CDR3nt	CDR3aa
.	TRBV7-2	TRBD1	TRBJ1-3	TGTGCCAGCAGCAGGGGACAGGGGGCTTTCGGAAACACCATATATTTT	CASSRGQGAFGNTIYF
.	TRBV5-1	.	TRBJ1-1	TGCGCCAGCAGCTTGGCCCTCGGGGAAACTGAAGCTTTCTTT	CASSLALGETEAFF
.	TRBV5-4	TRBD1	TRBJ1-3	TGTGCCAGCAGCGCCGGGACAGATTCCGGAAACACCATATATTTT	CASSAGTDSGNTIYF
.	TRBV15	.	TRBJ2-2	TGTGCCACCAGCAGAGTCAGGGAGGCCGGGGAGCTGTTTTTT	CATSRVREAGELFF
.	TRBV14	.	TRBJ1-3	TGTGCCAGCAGCCAGGAACCCGGGAGGGCCATATATTTT	CASSQEPGRAIYF
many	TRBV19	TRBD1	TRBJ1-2	TGTGCCAGTAAGCCCCCGGGACAGGGAGGCGGCTACACCTTC	CASKPPGQGGGYTF
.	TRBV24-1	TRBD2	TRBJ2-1	TGTGCCACCACTAGCGGGAGCTCCTACAATGAGCAGTTCTTC	CATTSGSSYNEQFF
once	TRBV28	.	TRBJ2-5	TGTGCCAGCAGTCCCCCCCAACAGGGTTGGGAGACCCAGTACTTC	CASSPPQQGWETQYF
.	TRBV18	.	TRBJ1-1	TGTGCCAGCTCTCACGGACAGACTGAAGCTTTCTTT	CASSHGQTEAFF
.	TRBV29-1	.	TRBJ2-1	TGCAGCGTTGAATCAGGGAGGAACAATGAGCAGTTCTTC	CSVESGRNNEQFF
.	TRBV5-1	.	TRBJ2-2	TGCGCCAGCAGCTTGGTTCGGGACGCGGGGAAGCTGTTTTTT	CASSLVRDAGKLFF
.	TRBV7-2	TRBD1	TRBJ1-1	TGTGCCAGCAGCCCGGACAGGACCTTCTCTGAAGCTTTCTTT	CASSPDRTFSEAFF
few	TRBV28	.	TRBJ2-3	TGTGCCAGCAGTTTTATCTTTGACAGTTCGGGGCAGTATTTT	CASSFIFDSSGQYF
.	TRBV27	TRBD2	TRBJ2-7	TGTGCCAGCAGCCGACAGGGTAGCGGGAGTTCCGAGCAGTACTTC	CASSRQGSGSSEQYF
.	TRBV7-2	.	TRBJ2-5	TGTGCCAGCAGCTCAGCAGGGGCGGGGGAGACCCAGTACTTC	CASSSAGAGETQYF
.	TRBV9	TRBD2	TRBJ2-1	TGTGCCAGCAGCCAAACTAGCGGGAGCCCTAATGAGCAGTTCTTC	CASSQTSGSPNEQFF
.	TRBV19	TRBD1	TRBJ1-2	TGTGCCAGCAGAAGACAGGGTGAATACGGAGGTGGCTACACCTTC	CASRRQGEYGGGYTF
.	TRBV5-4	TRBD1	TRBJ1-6	TGTGCCAGCAGCCTCGACAGGGATAATTCACCCCTCCACTTT	CASSLDRDNSPLHF
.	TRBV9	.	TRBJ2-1	TGTGCCAGCAGCGTAGAATTTCAGGGGTTCGGTGAGCAGTTCTTC	CASSVEFQGFGEQFF
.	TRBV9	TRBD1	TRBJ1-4	TGTGCCAGCAGCCTTCCCGGACAGGGTGAAAAACTGTTTTTT	CASSLPGQGEKLFF
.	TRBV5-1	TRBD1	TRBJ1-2	TGCGCCAGCAGCTTGGATACAGGGGCATATGGCTACACCTTC	CASSLDTGAYGYTF
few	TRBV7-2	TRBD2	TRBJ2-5	TGTGCCAGCAGCTTCGCGGGGGGGGAGACCCAGTACTTC	CASSFAGGETQYF
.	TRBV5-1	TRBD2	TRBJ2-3	TGCGCCAGCAGCATAGGACTAGCGGGGGGGACAGATACGCAGTATTTT	CASSIGLAGGTDTQYF
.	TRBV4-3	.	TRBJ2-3	TGCGCCAGCAGCCAAGATCGGCTGGGGGCAGGGACAGATACGCAGTATTTT	CASSQDRLGAGTDTQYF
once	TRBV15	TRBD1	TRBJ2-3	TGTGCCACCAGCAGTGGACAGGGAAGCACAGATACGCAGTATTTT	CATSSGQGSTDTQYF
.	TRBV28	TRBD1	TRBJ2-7	TGTGCCAGCAGAGACAGGGGCGGAACCTACGAGCAGTACTTC	CASRDRGGTYEQYF
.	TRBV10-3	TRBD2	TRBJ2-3	TGTGCCATCAGTGAACGGACGGGGGGAAGCACAGATACGCAGTATTTT	CAISERTGGSTDTQYF
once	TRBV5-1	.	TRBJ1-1	TGCGCCAGCAGCCGTGGACTGGGGAGGGTCGATGAAGCTTTCTTT	CASSRGLGRVDEAFF
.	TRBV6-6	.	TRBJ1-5	TGTGCCAGCAGTTATCCGGGTGAGCCCCAGCATTTT	CASSYPGEPQHF
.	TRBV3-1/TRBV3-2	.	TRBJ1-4	TGTGCCAGCAGCCCCGACTCCAGCTTTGAAAAACTGTTTTTT	CASSPDSSFEKLFF
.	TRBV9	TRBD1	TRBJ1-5	TGTGCCAGCAGCCCCGTTTTTAGGACAGGCCGCAATCAGCCCCAGCATTTT	CASSPVFRTGRNQPQHF
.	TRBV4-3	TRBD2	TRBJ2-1	TGCGCCAGCAGCCACAGCCTAGCGGGAGTTCCCAATGAGCAGTTCTTC	CASSHSLAGVPNEQFF
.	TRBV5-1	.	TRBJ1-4	TGCGCCAGCAGCGCTACCCTCGCGGCTAATGAAAAACTGTTTTTT	CASSATLAANEKLFF
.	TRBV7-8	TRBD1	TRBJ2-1	TGTGCCAGCAGCTTGGACGGGACAGGGGCTGAGCAGTTCTTC	CASSLDGTGAEQFF
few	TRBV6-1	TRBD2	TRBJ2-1	TGTGCCAGCAGTGAAGAGGGGGAGCGGGGGGGCTCCTACAATGAGCAGTTCTTC	CASSEEGERGGSYNEQFF
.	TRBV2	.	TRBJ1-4	TGTGCCAGCAGTGTTGTCAGGGGAGTATCTAATGAAAAACTGTTTTTT	CASSVVRGVSNEKLFF
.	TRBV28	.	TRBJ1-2	TGTGCCAGCAGTTCCACCAGGGAAGGGTCCAACTATGGCTACACCTTC	CASSSTREGSNYGYTF
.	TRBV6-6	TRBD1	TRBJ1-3	TGTGCCAGCAGTCCCGACAGGGGGCTTCGCTCTGGAAACACCATATATTTT	CASSPDRGLRSGNTIYF
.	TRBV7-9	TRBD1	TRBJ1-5	TGTGCCAGCAGCCTTGGACAGGGGTATCAGCCCCAGCATTTT	CASSLGQGYQPQHF
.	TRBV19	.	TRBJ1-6	TGTGCCAGTAGTGACAGGCACAATTCACCCCTCCACTTT	CASSDRHNSPLHF
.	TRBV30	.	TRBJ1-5	TGTGCCTGGAGAAAAGGGGCCGATCAGCCCCAGCATTTT	CAWRKGADQPQHF
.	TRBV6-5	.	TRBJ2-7	TGTGCCAGCAGCCCCGGACACAAAAGAGGCTACGAGCAGTACTTC	CASSPGHKRGYEQYF
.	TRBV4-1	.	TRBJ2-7	TGCGCCAGCAGCCAAGTTCAGGGAACCTCCTACGAGCAGTACTTC	CASSQVQGTSYEQYF
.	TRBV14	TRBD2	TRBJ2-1	TGTGCCAGCAGCCAAGGAACGACCGGGGGGAATGAGCAGTTCTTC	CASSQGTTGGNEQFF
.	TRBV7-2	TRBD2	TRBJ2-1	TGTGCCAGCAGCTTAGTAGTTGCTAGCGGGGGGAGGGAGCAGTTCTTC	CASSLVVASGGREQFF
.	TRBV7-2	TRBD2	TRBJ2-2	TGTGCCAGCAGCCCGGGACTAGCGGGAGGGAGGACCGGGGAGCTGTTTTTT	CASSPGLAGGRTGELFF
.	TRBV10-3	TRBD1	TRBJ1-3	TGTGCCATCAGTGCCAGGGGGCTAGACACCATATATTTT	CAISARGLDTIYF
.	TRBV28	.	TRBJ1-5	TGTGCCAGCAGTTTAAGGAGGGCCGATCAGCCCCAGCATTTT	CASSLRRADQPQHF
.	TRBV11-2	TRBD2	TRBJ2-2	TGTGCCAGCAGCTTAGGACGGGGGGGGCCCGGGGAGCTGTTTTTT	CASSLGRGGPGELFF
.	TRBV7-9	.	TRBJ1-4	TGTGCCAGCAGCTTATTGTCGTCGGGTTGGGGCGAAAAACTGTTTTTT	CASSLLSSGWGEKLFF